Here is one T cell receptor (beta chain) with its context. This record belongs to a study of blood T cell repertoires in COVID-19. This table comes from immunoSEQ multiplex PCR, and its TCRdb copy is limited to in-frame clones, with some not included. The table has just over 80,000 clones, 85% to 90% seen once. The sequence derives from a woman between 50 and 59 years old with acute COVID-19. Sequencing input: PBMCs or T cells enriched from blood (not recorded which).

CDR3 residues: CASSDQTSWASGNTIYF. CDR3 sequence (DNA): TGCGCCAGCAGTGATCAGACATCCTGGGCGTCTGGAAACACCATATATTTT. The chain joins TRBV10-1 to TRBJ1-3; D gene unclear. Germline-derived CDR1 and CDR2 are WNHNN and SYGVQD (reference sequence). The CDR3 consists of 17 residues. The V gene lost 3 bases and the J gene lost 1 base, with 16 bases spanning the gap.